The 25 T cell receptor beta chains listed next were all sequenced from one sample in a study of graft-versus-host responses after intestinal transplantation. Method: immunoSEQ multiplex PCR; TCRdb's copy keeps in-frame clones and lacks some. The table lists about 7,000 clones, roughly a third of them singletons. Co-plated with around 200,000 CFSE-labeled responder cells were around 200,000 irradiated, violet-dye-labeled stimulator cells. This specimen consisted of alloreactive CD8+ T cells from a mixed lymphocyte reaction culture, obtained before transplantation. Subset specified: CFSE-low proliferating T cells sorted from roughly six-day pre-transplant mixed lymphocyte reaction (GvH or HvG direction). Receptors originate from a human patient who was an organ donor for intestinal transplantation.

In its sample, this clone ranks as medium-sized. This sequence joins TRBV15 and TRBJ1-4, with D hard to call. Trimming cost V 0 bases and J 6 bases, with 14 bases left between them. This CDR3 has 16 residues. Germline values: CDR1 LNHNV, CDR2 YYDKDF (reference sequence). This chain's CDR3 is CATSRDVTDRDEKLFF. CDR3 sequence (DNA): TGTGCCACCAGCAGAGATGTTACGGACCGAGATGAAAAACTGTTTTTT.

This clone is labeled as medium-sized. The chain carries TRBV21-1 and TRBJ1-1. TRBV21-1 is labeled a pseudogene. This CDR3 has 9 residues. For the CDR3, the DNA is TGTGCCAGCACCACTGAAGCTTTCTTT. This sequence encodes CASTTEAFF.

This clone is medium-sized (0.01 to 0.1%). The chain recombines TRBV6-6 with TRBJ1-1; D unclear. CDR1 and CDR2 from the germline V gene are MNHNY and SVGAGI (reference sequence). This CDR3 has 13 residues. Trimming pared 1 base from V and 10 bases from J, leaving 13 bases between. The CDR3 nucleotides read TGTGCCAGCAGTTACTTTACGGTGGGCCGAGCTTTCTTT. This sequence encodes CASSYFTVGRAFF.

The chain uses TRBV19 and TRBJ1-2; no definite D call. V was clipped by 3 bases and J by 4 bases, with 21 bases between them. Germline V gene lookup returns CDR1 LNHDA and CDR2 SQIVND (reference sequence). The CDR3 is made up of 17 amino acids. The CDR3 loop is CASSMELANRKTYGYTF. As DNA, the CDR3 is TGTGCCAGTAGTATGGAACTGGCAAATCGAAAGACCTATGGCTACACCTTC. Full variable domain (remainder filled in from reference TRBV19 and TRBJ1-2): DGGITQSPKYLFRKEGQNVTLSCEQNLNHDAMYWYRQDPGQGLRLIYYSQIVNDFQKGDIAEGYSVSREKKESFPLTVTSAQKNPTAFYLCASSMELANRKTYGYTFGSGTRLTVV.

This clone has more than one count but fewer than ten. The chain has TRBV4-2 and TRBJ2-7, with TRBD1 identical over 11 bases. Germline V gene sequence: CDR1 LGHNA, CDR2 YNFKEQ. V shed 5 bases, J shed 3 bases, and the junction held 6 bases outside the gene matches. This CDR3 has 15 amino acids. CDR3 sequence: CASSLGTGGIYEQYF. As DNA, the CDR3 is TGTGCCAGCAGCTTAGGGACAGGGGGAATCTACGAGCAGTACTTC.

This clone was observed a handful of times. Compared with germline, one end of the junction differs, possibly owing to a read error. The V gene is TRBV30, the J gene TRBJ1-5; 8 bases agree with TRBD1. Germline CDR1 GTSNPN, CDR2 SVGIG (reference sequence). CDR3 length: 14 amino acids. The CDR3 loop is CAWSPRTGKSAPAF. The CDR3 DNA reads as TGTGCCTGGAGTCCACGGACAGGGAAGTCAGCCCCAGCATTT.

V and J are TRBV5-6 and TRBJ1-5; 7 positions match TRBD1. The V segment lost 4 bases and the J segment 2 bases; nucleotides outside the gene matches: 3. Germline loops: CDR1 SGHDT, CDR2 YYEEEE. The CDR3 spans 14 residues. DNA for the CDR3: TGTGCCAGCAGCCGTACAGGGGGCAATCAGCCCCAGCATTTT. It encodes CASSRTGGNQPQHF.

In this sample, this clone turned up a few times. This rearrangement joins TRBV19 to TRBJ1-1; possibly TRBD1 for D (6 bases). The CDR3 has 13 amino acids. Germline V CDR1 and CDR2: LNHDA, SQIVND (reference sequence). V was pared by 5 bases and J by 1 base, with 8 bases between. The CDR3 protein is CASSVTGNTEAFF. The CDR3 bases are TGTGCCAGTAGTGTGACAGGGAACACTGAAGCTTTCTTT.

This chain links TRBV11-2 with TRBJ1-1; D is possibly TRBD1 (5 bases). V was trimmed by 3 bases and J by 1 base, leaving 9 bases between them. The CDR3 has 14 residues. Per germline, CDR1 SGHAT and CDR2 FQNNGV. In DNA, the CDR3 is TGTGCCAGCAGCTTGGGGGGTGGGAACACTGAAGCTTTCTTT. This codes for CASSLGGGNTEAFF.

This clone was picked up a small number of times. The V and J genes are TRBV6-5 and TRBJ2-7, with 11 bases identical to TRBD2. Per germline, CDR1 MNHEY and CDR2 SVGAGI. V dropped 4 bases and J dropped 5; count of bases not matched to a gene: 7. The CDR3 consists of 15 residues. The CDR3 here is CASSSAGTSGHEQYF. CDR3 in DNA: TGTGCCAGCAGTTCTGCAGGGACTAGCGGCCACGAGCAGTACTTC.

The J gene is TRBJ2-7, the V gene TRBV4-1; D is perhaps TRBD2 (6 bases). Germline V CDR1 and CDR2: MGHRA, YSYEKL. CDR3 size: 15 residues. The V and J ends lost 4 bases and 1 base respectively, with 14 bases between them. This chain's CDR3 is CASSRGRAGSYEQYF. DNA for the CDR3: TGCGCCAGCAGCCGCGGTCGGGCGGGATCCTACGAGCAGTACTTC.

This clone was counted a few times. The rearrangement links TRBV6-9 to TRBJ1-6; D is unclear. The CDR3 is 11 residues long. V was trimmed by 7 bases and J by 6 bases, leaving 4 bases between them. The germline gives CDR1 MNHGY, CDR2 SVAAGI. CDR3 loop: CASNGNSPLHF. The CDR3 nucleotides read TGTGCCAGCAATGGTAATTCACCCCTCCACTTT.

This clone is medium-sized in the sample. The chain has TRBV21-1 and TRBJ1-5; the DNA was not compared with TRBD1, the D call given in the table. TRBV21-1 is a pseudogene. CDR3 length equals 16 residues. Written as DNA, the CDR3 is TGTGCCAGCAGCACACCCGACAGGGTTAGCAATCAGCCCCAGCATTTT. Protein sequence: CASSTPDRVSNQPQHF.

This chain uses TRBV6-5 with TRBJ1-4; D remains unclear. Germline lookup yields CDR1 MNHEY and CDR2 SVGAGI. The CDR3 has 15 residues. Between the trimmed V and J ends, which lost 0 bases and 5 bases, there was a span of 10 bases. The CDR3 nucleotides are TGTGCCAGCAGTTACTCGATAGGAGGGAATGAAAAACTGTTTTTT. The encoded protein is CASSYSIGGNEKLFF.

This clone was counted a few times. The rearrangement links TRBV5-6 to TRBJ1-2; 7 bases map to TRBD1. CDR1 is SGHDT, CDR2 YYEEEE, per germline. After removal of 9 bases from V and 3 bases from J, the junction contained 11 bases not matched to a gene. The CDR3 sequence is 14 residues long. Here the CDR3 reads CATADRVRYYGYTF. The CDR3 DNA reads as TGTGCCACCGCCGACAGGGTTCGCTACTATGGCTACACCTTC.

The chain has TRBV7-2 and TRBJ2-5; D assignment may be TRBD1 or TRBD2 (5 bases each). CDR1 and CDR2 (germline): SGHTA, FQGNSA. V lost 1 base and J 5 bases, leaving 14 bases between the germline ends. The CDR3 totals 15 residues. The CDR3 nucleotides read TGTGCCAGCAGCTTAGGGGGGATTAGAAGGGAGACCCAGTACTTC. Amino acids: CASSLGGIRRETQYF.

This clone was detected a few times. The DNA of the CDR3 is TGTGCCAGCAGCCAGCAGGGGGCAGGTCAGCCCCAGCATTTT. It is translated as CASSQQGAGQPQHF. The V gene is TRBV7-2, the J gene TRBJ1-5; 8 bases are shared with TRBD1. CDR3 length: 14 residues. Germline CDR1 reads SGHTA; CDR2 reads FQGNSA. Unmatched junction bases numbered 6, after V lost 5 bases and J lost 6 bases.

Only one count was recorded for this clone. The chain recombines TRBV7-9 with TRBJ2-3; D may be TRBD2 (6 bases). Germline V gives CDR1 SEHNR, CDR2 FQNEAQ (reference sequence). CDR3 size: 18 residues. The ends were cut back, 8 bases at V and 4 bases at J, with 28 bases in the middle. The chain's CDR3 is CASGRGAGGSNSPDTQYF. The CDR3 nucleotides read TGTGCCAGCGGTCGGGGAGCTGGAGGGTCTAACTCACCAGATACGCAGTATTTT.

This clone was counted a few times. The chain joins TRBV6-5 to TRBJ2-2, with D possibly TRBD1 on 5 matching bases. The germline gives CDR1 MNHEY, CDR2 SVGAGI. The germline V and J ends were trimmed by 6 bases and 5 bases, with 16 bases remaining between them. This CDR3 region has 15 residues. The DNA for the CDR3 is TGTGCCAGCAGCCCCCTCCCCAGGGCAACCGGGGAGCTGTTTTTT. It translates to CASSPLPRATGELFF.

This clone was detected only a few times. As DNA, the CDR3 is TGTGCCAGCATCCCCCGGGGTGAAGCTTTCTTT. Encoded protein: CASIPRGEAFF. This rearrangement joins TRBV5-5 to TRBJ1-1; D unclear. Trimming took off 6 bases at V and 7 bases at J, with 10 bases between the two ends. Germline CDR1 is SGHKS and CDR2 is YYEKEE (reference sequence). This CDR3 contains 11 residues.

This clone is a singleton in its sample. The chain is built from TRBV6-5 and TRBJ1-6, with D maybe TRBD1 (5 bases). The V gene's germline CDR1 is MNHEY and CDR2 SVGAGI. This CDR3 comprises 13 residues. Trimming left V 5 bases short and J 13 bases short, with 15 bases between. Here the CDR3 DNA reads TGTGCCAGCAGTCACGGGACCGGGGACCCCCTCCACTTT. This sequence encodes CASSHGTGDPLHF.

This clone was seen a few times. The chain joins TRBV5-5 to TRBJ2-1, with D unclear. Trimming removed 0 bases at V and 0 bases at J, with 13 bases between. This CDR3 is built from 17 residues. The germline V gene has CDR1 SGHKS and CDR2 YYEKEE (reference sequence). The CDR3 loop is CASSLGYMESSYNEQFF. The CDR3 DNA is TGTGCCAGCAGCTTGGGATATATGGAAAGCTCCTACAATGAGCAGTTCTTC. Full variable domain (missing parts from reference TRBV5-5 and TRBJ2-1): DAGVTQSPTHLIKTRGQQVTLRCSPISGHKSVSWYQQVLGQGPQFIFQYYEKEERGRGNFPDRFSARQFPNYSSELNVNALLLGDSALYLCASSLGYMESSYNEQFFGPGTRLTVL.

The chain combines TRBV6-5 with TRBJ2-7; D is possibly TRBD2 (7 bases). From germline, CDR1 is MNHEY and CDR2 SVGAGI. This CDR3 has 12 residues. DNA for the CDR3: TGTGAGGCTGGGGGGGGCACCTACGAGCAGTACTTC. Its translation: CEAGGGTYEQYF.

This clone has a handful of counts. The chain couples TRBV4-2 to TRBJ2-5, with D maybe TRBD2 (6 bases). The V gene's germline CDR1 is LGHNA and CDR2 YNFKEQ. This CDR3 region has 14 residues. With 5 bases removed from V and 5 bases from J, the gap between germline ends came to 15 bases. CDR3 sequence: CASSFFGGSETQYF. Here the CDR3 DNA reads TGTGCCAGCAGCTTCTTCGGGGGTTCGGAGACCCAGTACTTC.

The rearrangement joins TRBV6-1 to TRBJ2-3; D unresolved. This CDR3 has 14 residues. The germline V gene encodes CDR1 MNHNS and CDR2 SASEGT. V lost 2 bases and J lost 2, with 8 bases in between. The CDR3 DNA reads as TGTGCCAGCAGTGAATTAAGGAACACAGATACGCAGTATTTT. Its protein is CASSELRNTDTQYF.